These 16 T cell receptor beta chains came from one sample sequenced in a study of shared clonotypes between healthy human individuals. Produced via immunoSEQ multiplex PCR; TCRdb's table is partial and in-frame only. This sample carries roughly 2.2 million clones, over 85% of them seen once, and the ten largest clones take 0.35% to 0.5%. Sequencing was performed on naive CD4+ T cells from PBMCs. Subset given: CD45RA+ positively selected. These receptor sequences come from a young man in good health. Some clones in this sample may be carry-over from other donors' samples.

This chain links TRBV27 with TRBJ2-3, with 7 bases identical to TRBD2. CDR1 MNHEY and CDR2 SMNVEV come from the germline V gene (reference sequence). CDR3 length: 14 residues. The junction had 6 bases not matched to a gene; V was cut back by 4 bases and J by 5 bases. The CDR3 spells CASSWRQREDTQYF. DNA for the CDR3: TGTGCCAGCAGTTGGAGACAGCGGGAAGATACGCAGTATTTT.

This sequence joins TRBV6-1 and TRBJ2-1; tentatively, D is TRBD2 (5 bases). The CDR3 has 18 amino acids. Trimming pared 1 base from V and 0 bases from J, leaving 16 bases between. Germline CDR1 is MNHNS and CDR2 is SASEGT. CDR3 in DNA: TGTGCCAGCAGTGAAGGGCGGACTGCGACAAGCTCCTACAATGAGCAGTTCTTC. Encoded protein: CASSEGRTATSSYNEQFF.

V and J are TRBV7-7 and TRBJ2-4, with D possibly TRBD2 on 6 matching bases. The germline V gene encodes CDR1 SSHAT and CDR2 FNYEAQ (reference sequence). The CDR3 contains 20 residues. V was clipped by 0 bases and J by 0 bases, with 21 bases between them. The CDR3 DNA is TGTGCCAGCAGCTTAGCGACTCCCGTAGGGCTAGCGAGAGCCAAAAACATTCAGTACTTC. This gives the protein CASSLATPVGLARAKNIQYF. Full variable domain (remainder filled in from reference TRBV7-7 and TRBJ2-4): GAGVSQSPRYKVTKRGQDVTLRCDPISSHATLYWYQQALGQGPEFLTYFNYEAQPDKSGLPSDRFSAERPEGSISTLTIQRTEQRDSAMYRCASSLATPVGLARAKNIQYFGAGTRLSVL.

V is TRBV6-4 and J is TRBJ2-7; D unclear. The CDR3 has 11 amino acids. Between the trimmed V and J ends, which lost 2 bases and 3 bases, there was a span of 2 bases. The V gene's germline CDR1 is MRHNA and CDR2 SNTAGT. CDR3 DNA: TGTGCCAGCAGTGACGGCTACGAGCAGTACTTC. Translation: CASSDGYEQYF.

The CDR3, as DNA: TGTGCCAGCAGATCAGGGGGTATCGACTACGAGCAGTACTTC. This encodes CASRSGGIDYEQYF. The J gene is TRBJ2-7, the V gene TRBV6-1, with TRBD1 matching over 7 bases. Germline CDR1 is MNHNS and CDR2 is SASEGT. The junction had 8 bases not matched to a gene; V was cut back by 6 bases and J by 3 bases. The CDR3 is 14 residues long.

To note about this clone: Other DNA sequences in this specimen translate into the identical CDR3. The chain is built from TRBV5-1 and TRBJ1-4; D might be TRBD1 (5 bases). This CDR3 has 14 amino acids. Per germline, CDR1 SGHRS and CDR2 YFSETQ. With 4 bases removed from V and 3 bases from J, the gap between germline ends came to 10 bases. In DNA, the CDR3 is TGCGCCAGCAGCCCTCAGGGAGCTAATGAAAAACTGTTTTTT. This sequence encodes CASSPQGANEKLFF.

The chain joins TRBV7-2 to TRBJ1-1, with a possible D match to TRBD1 (5 bases). Per the germline V gene, CDR1 is SGHTA and CDR2 is FQGNSA. The CDR3 spans 15 residues. The V and J ends lost 4 bases and 1 base respectively, with 13 bases between them. The CDR3, as DNA: TGTGCCAGCAGCTACCCACGGGGGGGGAACACTGAAGCTTTCTTT. It specifies CASSYPRGGNTEAFF. The full variable domain, completed using reference TRBV7-2 and TRBJ1-1, is GAGVSQSPSNKVTEKGKDVELRCDPISGHTALYWYRQSLGQGLEFLIYFQGNSAPDKSGLPSDRFSAERTGGSVSTLTIQRTQQEDSAVYLCASSYPRGGNTEAFFGQGTRLTVV.

The chain joins TRBV6-4 to TRBJ2-1; D is perhaps TRBD2 (6 bases). This CDR3 is built from 15 residues. Trimming removed 4 bases at V and 0 bases at J, with 10 bases between. Germline V CDR1 and CDR2: MRHNA, SNTAGT. The CDR3 region is CASSVAANSYNEQFF. The CDR3 nucleotides read TGTGCCAGCAGTGTAGCGGCGAACTCCTACAATGAGCAGTTCTTC.

The chain couples TRBV7-9 to TRBJ2-1; D is possibly TRBD2 (6 bases). The CDR3 sequence is 16 residues long. V was clipped by 5 bases and J by 0 bases, with 14 bases between them. Germline V CDR1 and CDR2: SEHNR, FQNEAQ (reference sequence). Written as DNA, the CDR3 is TGTGCCAGCAGCCACCTTAGCGGAAGCTCCTACAATGAGCAGTTCTTC. This gives the protein CASSHLSGSSYNEQFF.

This chain joins TRBV9 and TRBJ2-4, with D perhaps matching TRBD1 or TRBD2 (6 bases each). The CDR3 spans 21 residues. From germline, CDR1 is SGDLS and CDR2 YYNGEE. V lost 2 bases and J 1 base, leaving 28 bases between the germline ends. CDR3 bases: TGTGCCAGCAGCGTCCATATAGGGGGGAAACGCGGAGACTTGGCCAAAAACATTCAGTACTTC. Its translation is CASSVHIGGKRGDLAKNIQYF.

Comment on this clone: Other nucleotide sequences from this sample produce the same CDR3. The chain combines TRBV18 with TRBJ2-5; D is ambiguous. The germline gives CDR1 KGHSH, CDR2 LQKENI. Trimming removed 3 bases at V and 5 bases at J, with 7 bases between. CDR3 size: 12 residues. CDR3 sequence (DNA): TGTGCCAGCTCACCTGGGGTGGAGACCCAGTACTTC. Its translation: CASSPGVETQYF.

V gene TRBV7-9 combines with J gene TRBJ2-3; 11 nucleotides line up with TRBD2. Germline CDR1 and CDR2: SEHNR and FQNEAQ (reference sequence). V dropped 5 bases and J dropped 5; count of bases not matched to a gene: 3. The CDR3 length is 14 residues. CDR3 nucleotide sequence: TGTGCCAGCAGCCCTGGGACTAGCGGAGATACGCAGTATTTT. Translated, it gives CASSPGTSGDTQYF.

This clone was seen only once. This sequence joins TRBV5-1 and TRBJ1-2, with 7 positions matching TRBD1. Germline CDR1 is SGHRS and CDR2 is YFSETQ. Unmatched junction bases numbered 6, after V lost 3 bases and J lost 4 bases. The CDR3 covers 14 residues. In DNA form, the CDR3 reads TGCGCCAGCAGCTCCCAGGGGGGCCCCTATGGCTACACCTTC. Amino acids: CASSSQGGPYGYTF.

The V and J genes are TRBV28 and TRBJ2-7; 9 nucleotides match TRBD2. Germline V CDR1 and CDR2: MDHEN, SYDVKM. This CDR3 has 15 amino acids. The V gene end was trimmed by 9 bases and the J gene end by 9 bases; junction bases not matched to a gene: 18. CDR3 protein: CASGRVGGGRGAQYF. DNA of the CDR3: TGTGCCAGTGGTAGGGTAGGCGGCGGGAGGGGGGCGCAGTACTTC.

The chain employs TRBV4-2 and TRBJ2-5; D is uncertain. V lost 0 bases and J 4 bases, leaving 12 bases between the germline ends. This CDR3 has 15 residues. Germline V gene sequence: CDR1 LGHNA, CDR2 YNFKEQ. As DNA, the CDR3 is TGTGCCAGCAGCCAAGATCCCGCCCTGCGAGAGACCCAGTACTTC. Translation gives CASSQDPALRETQYF.

The CDR3 region is CASSPPTSGTTDTQYF. CDR3 DNA: TGTGCCAGCTCACCACCGACTAGCGGGACTACAGATACGCAGTATTTT. The V gene is TRBV18, the J gene TRBJ2-3; 11 nucleotides align to TRBD2. Germline lookup yields CDR1 KGHSH and CDR2 LQKENI. V lost 0 bases and J lost 3; bases outside the gene matches: 2. The CDR3 is 16 residues long.